This is a list of T cell receptor beta chains from one sample in a study of T cells expressing NK-cell markers. TCRdb re-called the 5' RACE reads and shows each CDR3 protein once, DNA omitted. The sample features some 390,000 distinct CDR3 sequences, with about 10% in its top ten. The sample comprised blood T cells: a sorted CD56 or NKG2C T cell subset, CD4+ or CD8+ T cells, or bulk PBMC T cells (not recorded which). The source is a woman aged 45-65 years in good health. The CDR3 runs from the conserved cysteine through the conserved F or W.

j_call v_call cdr3_aa
TRBJ2-5 TRBV6-5 CASSPTGTSQETQYF
TRBJ2-5 TRBV30 CAWSVRAGGGKTQYF
TRBJ2-5 TRBV6-2/TRBV6-3 CASIGQGEWETQYF
TRBJ1-2 TRBV6-1 CAKGSGSYGYTF
TRBJ2-7 TRBV19 CASSIPGLLTYEQYF
TRBJ2-5 TRBV11-2 CASSPTLAETQYF
TRBJ2-7 TRBV25-1 CAPTGGRYEQYF
TRBJ1-3 TRBV15 CATSRDTLQIPSGNTIYF
TRBJ2-7 TRBV10-2 CASSTGSEQYF
TRBJ1-6 TRBV25-1 CASRSTGTGGSPLHF
TRBJ1-2 TRBV5-1 CASSPGHNNYGYTF
TRBJ1-6 TRBV9 CASSVTGNSPSPLHF
TRBJ2-7 TRBV29-1 CSVEPKAHEQYF
TRBJ2-7 TRBV7-2 CASIQAGAGAYEQYF